These 24 T cell receptor beta chains were all obtained from the same sample, sequenced in a study of T-cell memory formation after mild COVID-19. TCRdb reanalysed the 5' RACE reads using MiXCR and keeps one entry per CDR3 protein. The data show roughly 280,000 distinct CDR3 sequences, roughly 8.2% seen once. The specimen was PBMCs or a T cell subset sorted from them (not recorded which). The receptors shown here come from a man aged 18 to 29 who had mild COVID-19 (a few samples of this study predate the infection). Cell type and time point are not known.

Written as DNA, the CDR3 is TGTGCCAGCAGCCAAGCCCGGCAGCCCGTTTCACCCCTCCACTTT. This codes for CASSQARQPVSPLHF. V usage is TRBV3-1 and J usage is TRBJ1-6, with no clear D. The CDR3 length is 15 residues. Trimming took 1 base from V and 9 from J, leaving 13 bases between them. The germline CDR1 and CDR2 sequences are LGHDT and YNNKEL (reference sequence).

Concerning this clonotype: One junction end disagrees with the germline gene, perhaps due to a read error. The rearrangement links TRBV4-1 to TRBJ1-5, with 10 bases identical to TRBD1. The CDR3 length is 16 residues. Germline V lookup: CDR1 MGHRA, CDR2 YSYEKL. CDR3 residues: CDSSQVPDRGDQPQHF. DNA of the CDR3: TGCGACAGCAGCCAAGTACCGGACAGGGGGGACCAGCCCCAGCATTTT.

The V and J genes are TRBV18 and TRBJ2-6, with 7 bases lining up with TRBD1. Trimming cost V 4 bases and J 4 bases; bases outside gene matches: 4. CDR3 length: 15 amino acids. The V gene's germline CDR1 is KGHSH and CDR2 LQKENI. The CDR3 DNA sequence: TGTGCCAGCTCACAGACAGGGAGCGGGGCCAACGTCCTGACTTTC. Residues: CASSQTGSGANVLTF.

This clonotype has only a few counts. The genes are TRBV7-9 and TRBJ2-3, with a tentative D call TRBD2 (6 bases). The CDR3 length is 17 residues. CDR1 SEHNR and CDR2 FQNEAQ come from the germline V gene (reference sequence). Trimming removed 1 base from V and 4 bases from J, with 18 bases in between. The CDR3 DNA sequence: TGTGCCAGCAGCTTAGATCCGGGACTTCATCCGGCAGATACGCAGTATTTT. It encodes CASSLDPGLHPADTQYF.

The genes are TRBV19 and TRBJ1-2, with 7 bases identical to TRBD1. The CDR3 consists of 11 residues. Losses at the gene ends were 9 bases for V and 5 bases for J; bases not matched to a gene: 3. Germline V gives CDR1 LNHDA, CDR2 SQIVND (reference sequence). The CDR3, as DNA: TGTGCCAGCCTGACAGGGTATGGCTACACCTTC. Protein sequence: CASLTGYGYTF.

In this sample, this clonotype turned up a few times. This chain uses TRBV4-2 with TRBJ1-3; tentative D call: TRBD1 (5 bases). The CDR3 extends over 16 amino acids. Trimming cost V 4 bases and J 0 bases, with 13 bases left between them. Germline V gives CDR1 LGHNA, CDR2 YNFKEQ. This CDR3 is CASSRAGQLSGNTIYF. In DNA form, the CDR3 reads TGTGCCAGCAGCCGAGCCGGACAACTCTCTGGAAACACCATATATTTT.

This clonotype was picked up a small number of times. The V and J genes are TRBV12-3 or TRBV12-4 and TRBJ2-7; a possible D gene is TRBD2 (7 bases). The CDR3 extends over 14 amino acids. The ends were cut back, 6 bases at V and 0 bases at J, with 12 bases in the middle. DNA for the CDR3: TGTGCCAGCAGCCCCCGGGGGGCCTCCTACGAGCAGTACGTC. Encoded protein: CASSPRGASYEQYV.

The J gene is TRBJ2-3, the V gene TRBV18; D gene uncertain. This CDR3 has 16 residues. Germline CDR1 is KGHSH and CDR2 is LQKENI. Between the trimmed V and J ends, which lost 0 bases and 0 bases, there was a span of 10 bases. Here the CDR3 DNA reads TGTGCCAGCTCACCACCTAGGATTTTTAGCACAGATACGCAGTATTTT. Translating gives CASSPPRIFSTDTQYF.

This clonotype was found many times. The genes are TRBV6-2 or TRBV6-3 and TRBJ2-7; D gene unclear. Trimming cost V 7 bases and J 4 bases, with 8 bases left between them. The germline V gene has CDR1 MNHEY and CDR2 SVGEGT. This CDR3 comprises 11 residues. DNA of the CDR3: TGTGCCAGCACCGCCTTGTACGAGCAGTACTTC. Translating it yields CASTALYEQYF.

As DNA, the CDR3 is TGTGCCAGCAGCACTAGCGGGGGGGGCACGCAGTATTTT. As protein: CASSTSGGGTQYF. The chain uses TRBV7-9 and TRBJ2-3; TRBD2 matches 13 bases. Per germline, CDR1 SEHNR and CDR2 FQNEAQ (reference sequence). Germline trimming cut 5 bases from V and 9 bases from J; bases unmatched to any gene: 2. The CDR3 is made up of 13 amino acids.

J is TRBJ2-1 and V is TRBV20-1; either TRBD1 or TRBD2 may fit D (5 bases each). Germline CDR1 DFQATT, CDR2 SNEGSKA (reference sequence). The CDR3 sequence is 17 residues long. Between the trimmed V and J ends, which lost 1 base and 8 bases, there was a span of 24 bases. The chain's CDR3 is CSARGGARRGTGDEQFF. The CDR3, as DNA: TGCAGTGCTAGAGGAGGGGCCCGTAGGGGAACAGGCGATGAGCAGTTCTTC.

Many counts were recorded for this clonotype. The gene calls are TRBV7-8 and TRBJ1-3, with D possibly TRBD1 on 5 matching bases. CDR3 length: 16 residues. Looked up from germline, CDR1 is SGHVS and CDR2 is FQNEAQ. Trimming removed 5 bases from V and 1 base from J, with 15 bases in between. CDR3: CASSQHLGGSGNTIYF. CDR3 in DNA: TGTGCCAGCAGCCAACACCTGGGGGGTTCTGGAAACACCATATATTTT.

This clonotype was recorded a few times. The J gene is TRBJ2-1, the V gene TRBV6-2 or TRBV6-3; D is uncertain. The CDR3 extends over 14 amino acids. V dropped 2 bases and J dropped 6 bases, with 11 bases sitting between them. Germline lookup yields CDR1 MNHEY and CDR2 SVGEGT. The CDR3, as DNA: TGTGCCAGCAGTTACAGGGCCCACACCAATGAGCAGTTCTTC. It yields the protein CASSYRAHTNEQFF.

The V call is TRBV6-5, the J call TRBJ1-1; D not certain. V was cut by 2 bases and J by 5 bases, with 9 bases left in between. The CDR3 consists of 13 residues. Germline lookup yields CDR1 MNHEY and CDR2 SVGAGI. The CDR3 sequence is CASSYNGRTEAFF. CDR3 nucleotides: TGTGCCAGCAGTTACAACGGGAGGACTGAAGCTTTCTTT.

This clonotype has at least ten counts. The chain links TRBV3-1 to TRBJ2-3; 11 nucleotides align to TRBD2. Germline V gene sequence: CDR1 LGHDT, CDR2 YNNKEL (reference sequence). The V gene end was trimmed by 3 bases and the J gene end by 8 bases; junction bases not matched to a gene: 1. CDR3 length: 13 residues. DNA for the CDR3: TGTGCCAGCAGCCATCTAGCGGGGGGTACGCAGTATTTT. Amino acids: CASSHLAGGTQYF.

The rearrangement links TRBV28 to TRBJ2-2; TRBD1 might be the D (5 bases). Germline loops: CDR1 MDHEN, CDR2 SYDVKM. The CDR3 sequence is 14 residues long. Deletions cut 5 bases from V and 4 bases from J, with 11 bases between. Here the CDR3 DNA reads TGTGCCAGCAGTAGGCAGGGTTTCACCGGGGAGCTGTTTTTT. Translated, it gives CASSRQGFTGELFF. Using reference TRBV28 and TRBJ2-2 for the parts outside the CDR3, the full variable domain is DVKVTQSSRYLVKRTGEKVFLECVQDMDHENMFWYRQDPGLGLRLIYFSYDVKMKEKGDIPEGYSVSREKKERFSLILESASTNQTSMYLCASSRQGFTGELFFGEGSRLTVL.

The sample holds a few counts of this clonotype. The V gene is TRBV29-1, the J gene TRBJ2-1, with D perhaps matching TRBD1 or TRBD2 (6 bases each). V lost 6 bases, J lost 2 bases, and 14 bases lay in between. The CDR3 consists of 14 residues. CDR1 SQVTM and CDR2 ANQGSEA come from the germline V gene. CDR3 coding DNA: TGCAGCGTACTAGTTCGGGGGCCCTACAATGAGCAGTTCTTC. It is translated as CSVLVRGPYNEQFF.

This clonotype was counted a few times. The J gene is TRBJ2-7, the V gene TRBV7-6; no firm D call. The V end was cut by 8 bases, the J end by 3 bases, with 8 bases between. The germline V gene encodes CDR1 SGHVS and CDR2 FNYEAQ. The CDR3 has 11 residues. The CDR3 region is CASGTLYEQYF. CDR3 coding DNA: TGTGCCAGCGGAACTCTCTACGAGCAGTACTTC.

The chain links TRBV20-1 to TRBJ2-1; D gene uncertain. V was pared by 5 bases and J by 0 bases, with 2 bases between. Germline loops: CDR1 DFQATT, CDR2 SNEGSKA (reference sequence). This CDR3 is built from 11 residues. The CDR3 DNA sequence: TGCAGTGCTGCCTCCTACAATGAGCAGTTCTTC. It encodes CSAASYNEQFF.

This clonotype was recorded a few times. The V gene is TRBV28, the J gene TRBJ1-2; D uncertain. V gave up 3 bases and J gave up 4 bases, with 15 bases separating them. This CDR3 is 15 amino acids long. Germline lookup yields CDR1 MDHEN and CDR2 SYDVKM. CDR3 protein: CASSFDEVGAYGYTF. The CDR3, as DNA: TGTGCCAGCAGTTTTGACGAGGTGGGCGCCTATGGCTACACCTTC.

This clonotype was recorded a few times. Just one base apart from a much larger clone, this may be a read error. The V call is TRBV4-3, the J call TRBJ2-4, with 11 bases matching TRBD2. This CDR3 is built from 19 residues. Germline CDR1 LGHNA, CDR2 YSLEER. CDR3 sequence (DNA): TGCGCCAGCGGCCAAGACGAGGCTAGCGGGGGGCTAGCCAAAAACATTCAGTACTTC. Its protein product is CASGQDEASGGLAKNIQYF.

There are a few counts of this clonotype. This rearrangement joins TRBV20-1 to TRBJ1-5, with a possible D match to TRBD1 (6 bases). Trimming stripped 0 bases from V and 4 bases from J, with 13 bases between. There are 15 residues in the CDR3. Germline loops: CDR1 DFQATT, CDR2 SNEGSKA (reference sequence). CDR3 protein: CSARDDSRGNQPQHF. The CDR3 DNA follows: TGCAGTGCTAGAGATGATAGCAGGGGAAATCAGCCCCAGCATTTT.

The CDR3 nucleotides read TGTGCCAGCAGCTTGCGCGGGACCCTCTCTGGGGCCAACGTCCTGACTTTC. Translating it yields CASSLRGTLSGANVLTF. This chain connects TRBV7-2 to TRBJ2-6, with D tentatively TRBD2 (6 bases). Germline CDR1 reads SGHTA; CDR2 reads FQGNSA. CDR3 length: 17 residues. Trimming left V 3 bases short and J 0 bases short, with 12 bases between.

This clonotype was found a few times. The chain couples TRBV7-9 to TRBJ2-2; D is undetermined. V was clipped by 5 bases and J by 11 bases, with 12 bases between them. This CDR3 region has 12 residues. Germline V gene data show CDR1 as SEHNR and CDR2 as FQNEAQ (reference sequence). The CDR3 DNA reads as TGTGCCAGCAGCCCGACCCGGATTGAGCTGTTTTTT. Residues: CASSPTRIELFF.